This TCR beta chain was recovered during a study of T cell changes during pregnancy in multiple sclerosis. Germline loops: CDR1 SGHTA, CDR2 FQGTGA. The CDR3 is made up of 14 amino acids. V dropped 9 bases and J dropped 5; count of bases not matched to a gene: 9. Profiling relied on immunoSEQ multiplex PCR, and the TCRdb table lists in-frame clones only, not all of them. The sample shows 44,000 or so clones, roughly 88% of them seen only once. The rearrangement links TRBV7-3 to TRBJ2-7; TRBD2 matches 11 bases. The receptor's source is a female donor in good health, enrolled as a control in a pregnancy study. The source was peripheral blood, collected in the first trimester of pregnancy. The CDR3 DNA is TGTGCCAGTGCTGGTCTAGCGGGAGGCCACGAGCAGTACTTC. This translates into CASAGLAGGHEQYF.